This T cell receptor (beta chain) comes out of a study of shared clonotypes between healthy human individuals. General study results and limits: Generation probabilities of non-shared clonotypes were lower (relative to those shared by all four donors).

The repertoire was sequenced with immunoSEQ multiplex PCR; TCRdb's copy has only in-frame clones and lacks some. The repertoire has roughly 1,100,000 clones, 60% to 80% of them found once; the top ten carry approximately 1.5%. CDR3 length equals 14 residues. The V gene lost 0 bases and the J gene lost 5 bases, with 11 bases spanning the gap. CDR1 SGHNT and CDR2 YYREEE come from the germline V gene (reference sequence). Regarding this clone: The antigen is undetermined.

This clonotype originated in a man aged 18-30 years in good health. What was sequenced was memory CD4+ T cells sorted from blood. The subset is: CD45RA-negative fraction. This chain uses TRBV5-4 with TRBJ1-2; D might be TRBD1 (5 bases). The CDR3 reads CASSLAGSQYGYTF. DNA of the CDR3: TGTGCCAGCAGCTTGGCAGGGTCCCAATATGGCTACACCTTC.